These 26 T cell receptor beta chains were all obtained from the same sample, sequenced in a study of identifying expanded T cells in peripheral blood (dated by TCRdb to between 2018 and 2021). Libraries came from the immunoSEQ multiplex PCR assay. This immuneACCESS table, as held by TCRdb, lists in-frame sequences with V and J called but not all clones. Of the missing ones, under half trace to an unresolved V gene in checked studies; the others have no known cause. The sample has 100,000 or so clones on record, 85% to 90% of them singletons. Of the sample, about 16% falls within the top ten clones. The specimen sequenced was blood. The origin of the receptors is a person between 18 and 75 years old in good health.

Only a few counts were recorded for this clone. The genes are TRBV7-2 and TRBJ2-7, with TRBD1 matching over 8 bases. The junction had 5 bases not matched to a gene; V was cut back by 5 bases and J by 2 bases. Germline assignment: CDR1 SGHTA and CDR2 FQGNSA. CDR3 length equals 14 residues. The CDR3 DNA reads as TGTGCCAGCAGCCGGGACAGGCGAACCTACGAGCAGTACTTC. Translated: CASSRDRRTYEQYF. The variable domain in full, with the rest retrieved from reference TRBV7-2 and TRBJ2-7, is GAGVSQSPSNKVTEKGKDVELRCDPISGHTALYWYRQSLGQGLEFLIYFQGNSAPDKSGLPSDRFSAERTGGSVSTLTIQRTQQEDSAVYLCASSRDRRTYEQYFGPGTRLTVT.

The V gene is TRBV6-1, the J gene TRBJ2-3; D uncertain. Trimming left V 0 bases short and J 7 bases short, with 5 bases between. The length of the CDR3 is 12 residues. Germline CDR1 and CDR2: MNHNS and SASEGT. The DNA of the CDR3 is TGTGCCAGCAGTGAAGCCGGTAATACGCAGTATTTT. Translated, it gives CASSEAGNTQYF.

The V call is TRBV5-8, the J call TRBJ1-2; 8 nucleotides match TRBD1. The CDR3 totals 13 residues. V trimming: 4 bases; J trimming: 4 bases; junction bases outside the gene matches: 3. Germline V gene sequence: CDR1 SGHTS, CDR2 YDEGEE. The chain's CDR3 is CASSPTGVYGYTF. The CDR3 nucleotides read TGTGCCAGCAGCCCGACAGGGGTCTATGGCTACACCTTC.

The chain has TRBV30 and TRBJ2-1, with D perhaps matching TRBD1 or TRBD2 (5 bases each). The CDR3 is made up of 14 amino acids. Germline lookup yields CDR1 GTSNPN and CDR2 SVGIG (reference sequence). V gave up 4 bases and J gave up 5 bases, with 15 bases separating them. CDR3 DNA sequence: TGTGCCTGGAAAGACAGTGAGGAGGACAATGAGCAGTTCTTC. Protein: CAWKDSEEDNEQFF.

Worth noting for this clone: One junction end disagrees with the germline gene, perhaps due to a read error. The chain carries TRBV5-4 and TRBJ1-6, with 8 bases identical to TRBD1. The length of the CDR3 is 17 residues. CDR1 is SGHNT and CDR2 is YYREEE in the germline V gene (reference sequence). This CDR3 reads CASSQDSVTGDYSPLHF. The CDR3, as DNA: TGCGCCAGCAGCCAAGATTCCGTGACAGGGGATTATTCACCCCTCCACTTT.

The chain carries TRBV6-6 and TRBJ2-5; 9 bases are shared with TRBD2. Germline CDR1 MNHNY, CDR2 SVGAGI (reference sequence). J lost 3 bases, V lost 5 bases, and 4 bases had no gene match. The CDR3 has 14 residues. The CDR3 nucleotides read TGTGCCAGCAGTGATAGCGGGGGAGAAGAGACCCAGTACTTC. Its protein product is CASSDSGGEETQYF.

This chain joins TRBV7-6 and TRBJ2-7; D is unresolved. The V end lost 1 base, the J end lost 3 bases, and 7 bases lay between the germline ends. This CDR3 contains 13 residues. Germline loops: CDR1 SGHVS, CDR2 FNYEAQ. The CDR3 here is CASSLGADYEQYF. The CDR3 bases are TGTGCCAGCAGCTTAGGGGCAGACTACGAGCAGTACTTC.

This clone has a single count. The chain employs TRBV27 and TRBJ1-1; 11 bases line up with TRBD1. Germline values: CDR1 MNHEY, CDR2 SMNVEV (reference sequence). Losses at the gene ends were 6 bases for V and 11 bases for J; bases not matched to a gene: 11. The CDR3 spans 14 residues. CDR3 residues: CASSNGQGAFGAFF. In nucleotides, the CDR3 is TGTGCCAGCAGCAATGGACAGGGGGCTTTTGGTGCTTTCTTT.

The chain uses TRBV7-9 and TRBJ1-1, with D unresolved. V lost 4 bases and J lost 6, with 12 bases in between. The germline V gene has CDR1 SEHNR and CDR2 FQNEAQ (reference sequence). This CDR3 is 13 amino acids long. CDR3 DNA sequence: TGTGCCAGCAGCTCCCGGGAGAGGTCTGAAGCTTTCTTT. As protein: CASSSRERSEAFF.

The rearrangement uses TRBV7-9 and TRBJ2-3, with TRBD2 identical over 13 bases. CDR1 is SEHNR and CDR2 is FQNEAQ in the germline V gene (reference sequence). Trimming removed 4 bases from V and 6 bases from J; junction bases left unmatched: 10. This CDR3 is built from 17 residues. CDR3 DNA: TGTGCCAGCAGCTCCCGCATACTAGCGGGGGGGTCTGATACGCAGTATTTT. Its protein is CASSSRILAGGSDTQYF.

The chain couples TRBV6-4 to TRBJ1-1; no definite D call. From germline, CDR1 is MRHNA and CDR2 SNTAGT. Trimming cost V 3 bases and J 3 bases, with 8 bases left between them. The CDR3 length is 13 residues. The CDR3 nucleotides are TGTGCCAGCAGTGAAGAACAGCACACTGAAGCTTTCTTT. Protein product: CASSEEQHTEAFF.

The V gene is TRBV19, the J gene TRBJ1-5; 9 nucleotides align to TRBD1. Trimming removed 5 bases from V and 6 bases from J; junction bases left unmatched: 8. The CDR3 spans 15 residues. Germline CDR1 reads LNHDA; CDR2 reads SQIVND (reference sequence). As DNA, the CDR3 is TGTGCCAGTAGTTCTACCGGGACAGGGAGTCAGCCCCAGCATTTT. This encodes CASSSTGTGSQPQHF.

This sequence joins TRBV6-6 and TRBJ2-5; D could derive from TRBD1 or TRBD2 (6 bases each). CDR1 MNHNY and CDR2 SVGAGI come from the germline V gene (reference sequence). The CDR3 loop spans 13 amino acids. The ends were cut back, 4 bases at V and 7 bases at J, with 13 bases in the middle. The CDR3 DNA reads TGTGCCAGCAGTTTAGGGGGGTCAGGGACCCAGTACTTC. Translated: CASSLGGSGTQYF.

The chain is built from TRBV10-3 and TRBJ2-6; D uncertain. CDR3 length: 15 amino acids. Trimming removed 2 bases from V and 3 bases from J, with 8 bases in between. Germline assignment: CDR1 ENHRY and CDR2 SYGVKD. The CDR3: CAISELEVGANVLTF. The CDR3 DNA is TGTGCCATCAGTGAGCTCGAAGTTGGGGCCAACGTCCTGACTTTC.

Regarding this clone: The junction shows a germline mismatch at one end, possibly a read error. The chain combines TRBV13 with TRBJ1-1; D is possibly TRBD1 (6 bases). The CDR3 has 16 residues. CDR1 is PRHDT and CDR2 is FYEKMQ in the germline V gene (reference sequence). CDR3 protein: CASSVGKQGFDTEAFF. CDR3 coding DNA: TGTGCCAGCAGCGTAGGGAAACAGGGTTTTGACACTGAAGCTTTCTTT.

In regard to this clone: One junction end disagrees with the germline gene, perhaps due to a read error. The chain couples TRBV2 to TRBJ1-5, with 7 bases that match TRBD1. This CDR3 has 11 amino acids. Germline-derived CDR1 and CDR2 are SNHLY and FYNNEI. The CDR3 bases are TGTGCCAGCAGCGACAGGGCTAAGTCTTTTTTT. It specifies CASSDRAKSFF. Full variable domain (outside the CDR3, taken from reference TRBV2 and TRBJ1-5): EPEVTQTPSHQVTQMGQEVILRCVPISNHLYFYWYRQILGQKVEFLVSFYNNEISEKSEIFDDQFSVERPDGSNFTLKIRSTKLEDSAMYFCASSDRAKSFFGDGTRLSIL.

Only one count was recorded for this clone. The chain combines TRBV6-5 with TRBJ2-3; 10 positions match TRBD2. Germline V gives CDR1 MNHEY, CDR2 SVGAGI. The CDR3 is made up of 15 amino acids. V dropped 2 bases and J dropped 5; count of bases not matched to a gene: 4. The CDR3 protein is CASSYSGGGRDTQYF. Here the CDR3 DNA reads TGTGCCAGCAGTTACAGCGGGGGGGGCCGAGATACGCAGTATTTT.

Comments on this clone: A read error is the likely source, as a far larger clone sits one nucleotide away. Other nucleotide sequences from this sample produce the same CDR3. The V call is TRBV5-4, the J call TRBJ1-4; the match to TRBD1 covers 7 bases. Germline V lookup: CDR1 SGHNT, CDR2 YYREEE (reference sequence). There are 14 residues in the CDR3. V gave up 4 bases and J gave up 8 bases; unmatched junction bases: 8. CDR3 in amino acids: CASSQDTGDEKLFF. CDR3 nucleotides: TGTGCCAGCAGCCAGGACACAGGGGACGAAAAACTGTTTTTT.

The chain is built from TRBV5-1 and TRBJ2-1; D gene unclear. V was pared by 7 bases and J by 7 bases, with 12 bases between. CDR1 and CDR2 from the germline V gene are SGHRS and YFSETQ. CDR3 length: 12 amino acids. CDR3 protein: CASGFRANEQFF. The CDR3 bases are TGCGCCAGCGGATTCCGAGCGAATGAGCAGTTCTTC.

The chain employs TRBV9 and TRBJ2-7, with D possibly matching TRBD2 (6 bases). Germline assignment: CDR1 SGDLS and CDR2 YYNGEE. Trimming took 4 bases from V and 2 from J, leaving 13 bases between them. The CDR3 contains 14 residues. CDR3 bases: TGTGCCAGCAGCCCCCGCGGGGCGGCCTACGAGCAGTACTTC. Translating it yields CASSPRGAAYEQYF.

As DNA, the CDR3 is TGTGCCAGCAGTCCAAATACAGGGTGGATAGACACTGAAGCTTTCTTT. Translated: CASSPNTGWIDTEAFF. The chain joins TRBV28 to TRBJ1-1; a weak D match, TRBD1 (6 bases). Germline V gene sequence: CDR1 MDHEN, CDR2 SYDVKM. CDR3 length: 16 amino acids. Deletions cut 5 bases from V and 3 bases from J, with 19 bases between.

V usage is TRBV5-8 and J usage is TRBJ1-2; TRBD1 aligns across 12 bases. The CDR3 is 16 amino acids. CDR1 and CDR2 (germline): SGHTS, YDEGEE. Trimming cost V 5 bases and J 0 bases; bases outside gene matches: 5. CDR3 DNA sequence: TGTGCCAGCAGTGGGACAGGGGGCCAATCTAACTATGGCTACACCTTC. It translates to CASSGTGGQSNYGYTF.

V gene TRBV7-2 combines with J gene TRBJ1-2, with 8 bases matching TRBD1. Germline V CDR1 and CDR2: SGHTA, FQGNSA. V lost 1 base and J lost 4; bases outside the gene matches: 8. CDR3 length equals 16 residues. The CDR3 sequence is CASSLGTGGLGYGYTF. Written as DNA, the CDR3 is TGTGCCAGCAGCTTAGGAACAGGGGGATTAGGCTATGGCTACACCTTC.

V and J are TRBV7-8 and TRBJ2-5; tentative D call: TRBD2 (5 bases). CDR1 and CDR2 from the germline V gene are SGHVS and FQNEAQ. CDR3 length: 13 residues. Trimming left V 6 bases short and J 2 bases short, with 10 bases between. CDR3 in amino acids: CASSDGVQETQYF. The CDR3 DNA is TGTGCCAGCAGTGACGGGGTTCAAGAGACCCAGTACTTC. Looking up the rest from reference TRBV7-8 and TRBJ2-5 gives the full variable domain: GAGVSQSPRYKVAKRGQDVALRCDPISGHVSLFWYQQALGQGPEFLTYFQNEAQLDKSGLPSDRFFAERPEGSVSTLKIQRTQQEDSAVYLCASSDGVQETQYFGPGTRLLVL.

The chain carries TRBV18 and TRBJ2-1; maybe TRBD1 (6 bases). This CDR3 region has 17 residues. The germline V gene has CDR1 KGHSH and CDR2 LQKENI. Trimming removed 0 bases from V and 15 bases from J, with 27 bases in between. The CDR3, as DNA: TGTGCCAGCTCACCACCCAGGGCCCAGGGGATGGCGGGTTTTTCGTTCTTC. As protein: CASSPPRAQGMAGFSFF. Full variable domain (missing parts from reference TRBV18 and TRBJ2-1): NAGVMQNPRHLVRRRGQEARLRCSPMKGHSHVYWYRQLPEEGLKFMVYLQKENIIDESGMPKERFSAEFPKEGPSILRIQQVVRGDSAAYFCASSPPRAQGMAGFSFFGPGTRLTVL.

The chain uses TRBV19 and TRBJ2-5, with 9 bases lining up with TRBD2. V lost 11 bases, J lost 5 bases, and 6 bases stayed unmatched. Germline V CDR1 and CDR2: LNHDA, SQIVND (reference sequence). CDR3 size: 12 residues. The CDR3: CAVSGGGETQYF. CDR3 sequence (DNA): TGTGCCGTTAGCGGGGGAGGGGAGACCCAGTACTTC.